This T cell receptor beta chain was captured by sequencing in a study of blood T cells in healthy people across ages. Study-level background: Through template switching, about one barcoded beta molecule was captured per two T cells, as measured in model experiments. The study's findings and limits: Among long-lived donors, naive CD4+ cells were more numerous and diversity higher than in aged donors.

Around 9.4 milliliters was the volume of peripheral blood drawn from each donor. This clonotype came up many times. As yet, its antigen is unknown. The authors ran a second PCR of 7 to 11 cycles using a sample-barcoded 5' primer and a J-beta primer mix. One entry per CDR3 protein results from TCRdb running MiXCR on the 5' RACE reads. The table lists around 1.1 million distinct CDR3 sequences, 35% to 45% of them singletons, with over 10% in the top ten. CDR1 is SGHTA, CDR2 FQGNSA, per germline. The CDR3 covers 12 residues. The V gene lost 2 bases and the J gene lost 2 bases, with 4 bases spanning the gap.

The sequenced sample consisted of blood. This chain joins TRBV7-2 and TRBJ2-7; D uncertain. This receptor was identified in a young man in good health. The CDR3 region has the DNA TGTGCCAGCAGCTTATCTCCCTACGAGCAGTACTTC. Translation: CASSLSPYEQYF.